This T cell receptor (beta chain) was identified in a study of T cell responses to AZD1222 COVID-19 vaccine. Study findings and constraints: Only 5 to 7 individuals given AZD1222 were seropositive at baseline.

Measured with immunoSEQ multiplex PCR; TCRdb has only the in-frame clones, and not every one. The sample shows about 92,000 clones, 85% to 90% of them seen only once. The CDR3 loop spans 18 amino acids. The sample holds one count of this clone. Its antigen is unidentified. The TCR comes from an adult in good health. The sample consisted of peripheral blood, taken on day 0 of AZD1222 vaccination. The chain joins TRBV12-2 to TRBJ2-7; the table calls TRBD2, which could not be checked here. TRBV12-2 is designated a pseudogene. CDR3: CASRPGTSGRAQAYEQYF. The DNA of the CDR3 is TGTGCAAGTCGCCCGGGGACTAGCGGGAGAGCACAGGCCTACGAGCAGTACTTC.